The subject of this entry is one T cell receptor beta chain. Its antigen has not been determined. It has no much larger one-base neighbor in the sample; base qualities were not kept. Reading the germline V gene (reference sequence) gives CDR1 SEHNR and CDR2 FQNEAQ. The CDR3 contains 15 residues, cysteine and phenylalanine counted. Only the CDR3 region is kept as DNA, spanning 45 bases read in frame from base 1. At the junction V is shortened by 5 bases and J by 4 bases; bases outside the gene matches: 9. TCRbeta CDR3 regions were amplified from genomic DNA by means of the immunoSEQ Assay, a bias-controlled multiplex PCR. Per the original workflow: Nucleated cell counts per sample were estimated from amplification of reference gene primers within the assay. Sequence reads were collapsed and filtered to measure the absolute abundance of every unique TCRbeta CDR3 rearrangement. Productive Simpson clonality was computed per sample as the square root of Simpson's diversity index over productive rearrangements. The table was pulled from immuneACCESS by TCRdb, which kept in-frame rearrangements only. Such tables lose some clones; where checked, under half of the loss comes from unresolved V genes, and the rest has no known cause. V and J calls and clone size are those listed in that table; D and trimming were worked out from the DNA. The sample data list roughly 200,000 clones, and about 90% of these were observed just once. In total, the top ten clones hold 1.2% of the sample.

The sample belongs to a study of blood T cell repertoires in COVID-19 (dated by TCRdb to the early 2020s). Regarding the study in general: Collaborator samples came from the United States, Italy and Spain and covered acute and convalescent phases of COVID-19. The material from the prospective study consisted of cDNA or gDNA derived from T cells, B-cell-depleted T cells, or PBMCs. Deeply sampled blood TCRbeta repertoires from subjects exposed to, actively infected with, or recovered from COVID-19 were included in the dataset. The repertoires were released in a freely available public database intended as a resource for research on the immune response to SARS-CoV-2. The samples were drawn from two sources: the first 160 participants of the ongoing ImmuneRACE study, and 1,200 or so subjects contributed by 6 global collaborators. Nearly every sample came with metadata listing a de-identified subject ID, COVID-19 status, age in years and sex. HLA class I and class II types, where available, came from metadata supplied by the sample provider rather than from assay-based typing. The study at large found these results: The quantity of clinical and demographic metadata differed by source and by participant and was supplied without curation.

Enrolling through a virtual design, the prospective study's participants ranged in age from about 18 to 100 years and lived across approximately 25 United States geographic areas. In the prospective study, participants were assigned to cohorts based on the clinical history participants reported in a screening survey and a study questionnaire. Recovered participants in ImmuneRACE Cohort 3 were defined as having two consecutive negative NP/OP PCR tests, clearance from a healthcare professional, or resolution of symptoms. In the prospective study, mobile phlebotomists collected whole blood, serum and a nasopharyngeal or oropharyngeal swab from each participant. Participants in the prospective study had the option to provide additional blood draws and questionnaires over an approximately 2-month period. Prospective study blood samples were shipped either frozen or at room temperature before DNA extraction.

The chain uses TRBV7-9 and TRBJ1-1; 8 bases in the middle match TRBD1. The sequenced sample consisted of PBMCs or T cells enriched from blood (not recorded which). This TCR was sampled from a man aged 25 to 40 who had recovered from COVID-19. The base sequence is TGTGCCAGCAGCCCATCGACAGGGGTGGGCACTGAAGCTTTCTTT. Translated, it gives CASSPSTGVGTEAFF.